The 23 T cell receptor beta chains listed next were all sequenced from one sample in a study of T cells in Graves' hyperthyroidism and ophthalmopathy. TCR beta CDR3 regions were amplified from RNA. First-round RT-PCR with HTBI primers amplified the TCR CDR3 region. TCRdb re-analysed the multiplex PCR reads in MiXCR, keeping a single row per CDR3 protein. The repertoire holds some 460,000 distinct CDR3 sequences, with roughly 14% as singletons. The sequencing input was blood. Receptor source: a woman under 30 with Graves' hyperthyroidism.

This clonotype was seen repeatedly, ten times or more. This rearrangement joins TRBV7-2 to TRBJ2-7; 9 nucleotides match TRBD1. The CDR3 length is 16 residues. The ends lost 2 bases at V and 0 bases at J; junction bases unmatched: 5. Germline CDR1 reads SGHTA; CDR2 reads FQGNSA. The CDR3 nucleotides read TGTGCCAGCAGCTTAAGTATGACAGGGGGCTCCTACGAGCAGTACTTC. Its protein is CASSLSMTGGSYEQYF.

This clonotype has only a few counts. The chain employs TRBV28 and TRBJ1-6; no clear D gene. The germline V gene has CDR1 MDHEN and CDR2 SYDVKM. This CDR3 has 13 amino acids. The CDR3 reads CVALSSYNSPLHF. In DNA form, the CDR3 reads TGTGTCGCTTTGAGCTCCTATAATTCACCCCTCCACTTT.

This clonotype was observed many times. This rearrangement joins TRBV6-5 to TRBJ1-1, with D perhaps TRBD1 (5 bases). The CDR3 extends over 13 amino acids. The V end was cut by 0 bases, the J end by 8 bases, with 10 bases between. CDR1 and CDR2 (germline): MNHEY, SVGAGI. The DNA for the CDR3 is TGTGCCAGCAGTTACTCCAGGGTTACCGAAGCTTTCTTT. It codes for CASSYSRVTEAFF.

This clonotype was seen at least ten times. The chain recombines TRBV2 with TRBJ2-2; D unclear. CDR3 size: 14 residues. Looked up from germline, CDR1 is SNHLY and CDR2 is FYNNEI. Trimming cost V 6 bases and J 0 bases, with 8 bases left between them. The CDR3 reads CASRGSPNTGELFF. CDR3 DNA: TGTGCCAGCAGGGGCTCGCCGAACACCGGGGAGCTGTTTTTT.

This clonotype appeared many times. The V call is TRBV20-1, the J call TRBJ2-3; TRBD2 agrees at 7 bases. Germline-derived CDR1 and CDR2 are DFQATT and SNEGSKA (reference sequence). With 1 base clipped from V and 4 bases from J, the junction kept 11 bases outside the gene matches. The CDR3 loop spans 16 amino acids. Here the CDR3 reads CSARASGSGDSDTQYF. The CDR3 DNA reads TGCAGTGCTAGAGCTTCAGGGAGCGGGGATTCAGATACGCAGTATTTT.

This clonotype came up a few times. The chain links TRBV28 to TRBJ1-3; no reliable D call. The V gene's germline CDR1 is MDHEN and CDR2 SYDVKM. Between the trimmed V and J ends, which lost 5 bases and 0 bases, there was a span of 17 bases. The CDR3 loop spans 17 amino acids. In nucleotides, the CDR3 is TGTGCCAGCAGTCTTTCCCCCCTGGCAAACTCTGGAAACACCATATATTTT. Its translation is CASSLSPLANSGNTIYF.

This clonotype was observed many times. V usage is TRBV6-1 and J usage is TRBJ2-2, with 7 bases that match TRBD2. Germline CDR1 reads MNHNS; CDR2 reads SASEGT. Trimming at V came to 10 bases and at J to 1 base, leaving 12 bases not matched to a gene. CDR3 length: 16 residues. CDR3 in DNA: TGTGCCACCATTTCCGGGGGGTTAAGGAACACCGGGGAGCTGTTTTTT. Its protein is CATISGGLRNTGELFF.

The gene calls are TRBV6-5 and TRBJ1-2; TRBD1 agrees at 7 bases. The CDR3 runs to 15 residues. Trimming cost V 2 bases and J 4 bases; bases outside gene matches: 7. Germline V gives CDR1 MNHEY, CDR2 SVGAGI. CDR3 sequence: CASSYVGGYSYGYTF. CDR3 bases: TGTGCCAGCAGTTACGTAGGGGGCTACAGCTATGGCTACACCTTC.

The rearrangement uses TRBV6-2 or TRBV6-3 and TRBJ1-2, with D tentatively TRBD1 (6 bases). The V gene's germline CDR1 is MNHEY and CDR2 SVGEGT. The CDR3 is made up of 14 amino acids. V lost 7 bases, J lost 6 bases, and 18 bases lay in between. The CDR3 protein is CASKEDRLLNGYTF. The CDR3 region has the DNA TGTGCCAGCAAGGAAGACAGGTTATTAAATGGCTACACCTTC.

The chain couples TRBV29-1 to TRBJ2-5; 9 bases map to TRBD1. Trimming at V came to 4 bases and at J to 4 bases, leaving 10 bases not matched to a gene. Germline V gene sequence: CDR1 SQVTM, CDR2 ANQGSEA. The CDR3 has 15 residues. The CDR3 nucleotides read TGCAGCGTTGTAGGGAACAGGGGGCTCACAGAGACCCAGTACTTC. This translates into CSVVGNRGLTETQYF. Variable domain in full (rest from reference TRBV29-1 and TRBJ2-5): SAVISQKPSRDICQRGTSLTIQCQVDSQVTMMFWYRQQPGQSLTLIATANQGSEATYESGFVIDKFPISRPNLTFSTLTVSNMSPEDSSIYLCSVVGNRGLTETQYFGPGTRLLVL.

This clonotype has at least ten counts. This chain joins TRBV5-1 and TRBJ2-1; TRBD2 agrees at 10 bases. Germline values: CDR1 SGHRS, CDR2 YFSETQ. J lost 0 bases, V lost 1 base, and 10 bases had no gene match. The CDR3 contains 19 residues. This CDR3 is CASSLRGTSVYSSYNEQFF. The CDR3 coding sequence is TGCGCCAGCAGCTTGAGAGGGACTAGCGTTTATAGCTCCTACAATGAGCAGTTCTTC.

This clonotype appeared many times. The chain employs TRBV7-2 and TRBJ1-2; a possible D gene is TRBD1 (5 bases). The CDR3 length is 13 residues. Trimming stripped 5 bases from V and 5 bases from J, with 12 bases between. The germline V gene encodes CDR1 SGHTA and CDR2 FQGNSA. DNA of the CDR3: TGTGCCAGCAGCCGTCCGACAGAATATGGCTACACCTTC. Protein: CASSRPTEYGYTF.

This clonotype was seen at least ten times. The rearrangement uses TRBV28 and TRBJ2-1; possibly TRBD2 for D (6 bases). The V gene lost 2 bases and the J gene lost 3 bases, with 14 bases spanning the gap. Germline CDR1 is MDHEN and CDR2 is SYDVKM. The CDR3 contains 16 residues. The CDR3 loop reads CASSLIDGGYYNEQFF. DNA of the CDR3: TGTGCCAGCAGTTTAATTGACGGGGGATACTACAATGAGCAGTTCTTC.

The CDR3 loop is CASSYPASSGNTIYF. The CDR3 DNA reads as TGTGCCAGCAGTTACCCGGCCAGCTCTGGAAACACCATATATTTT. The chain recombines TRBV6-9 with TRBJ1-3; D unclear. The CDR3 is 15 residues long. CDR1 MNHGY and CDR2 SVAAGI come from the germline V gene. The germline V and J ends were trimmed by 3 bases and 0 bases, with 9 bases remaining between them.

The CDR3 bases are TGTGCCAGCAACTCGTTGGGCCTGCAGGGTTCTGGAAACACCATATATTTT. Its protein is CASNSLGLQGSGNTIYF. This chain links TRBV7-9 with TRBJ1-3, with D possibly matching TRBD1 (5 bases). The V end lost 7 bases, the J end lost 1 base, and 20 bases lay between the germline ends. The germline V gene encodes CDR1 SEHNR and CDR2 FQNEAQ (reference sequence). CDR3 length: 17 residues.

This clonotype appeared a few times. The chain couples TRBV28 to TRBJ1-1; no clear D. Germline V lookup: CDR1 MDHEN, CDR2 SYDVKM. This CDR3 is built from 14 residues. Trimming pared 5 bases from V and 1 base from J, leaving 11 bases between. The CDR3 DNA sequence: TGTGCCAGCAGTCCGGATAACCCGAACACTGAAGCTTTCTTT. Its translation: CASSPDNPNTEAFF.

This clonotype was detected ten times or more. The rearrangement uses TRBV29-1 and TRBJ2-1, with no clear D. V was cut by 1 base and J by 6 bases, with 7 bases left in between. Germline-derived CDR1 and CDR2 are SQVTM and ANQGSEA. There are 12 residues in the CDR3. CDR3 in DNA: TGCAGCGTTGAAGTGAGTGGCAATGAGCAGTTCTTC. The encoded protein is CSVEVSGNEQFF.

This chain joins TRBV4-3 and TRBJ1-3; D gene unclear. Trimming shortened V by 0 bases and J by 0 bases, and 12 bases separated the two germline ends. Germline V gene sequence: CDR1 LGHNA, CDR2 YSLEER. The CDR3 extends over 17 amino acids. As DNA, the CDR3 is TGCGCCAGCAGCCAAGAAATGAAGACCTACTCTGGAAACACCATATATTTT. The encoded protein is CASSQEMKTYSGNTIYF.

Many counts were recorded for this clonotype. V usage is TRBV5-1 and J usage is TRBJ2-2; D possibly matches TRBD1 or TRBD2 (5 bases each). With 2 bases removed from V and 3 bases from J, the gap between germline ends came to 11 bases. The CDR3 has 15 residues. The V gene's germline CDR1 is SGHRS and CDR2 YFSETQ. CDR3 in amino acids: CASSFLLGDTGELFF. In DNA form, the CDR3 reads TGCGCCAGCAGCTTTCTGTTGGGGGACACCGGGGAGCTGTTTTTT.

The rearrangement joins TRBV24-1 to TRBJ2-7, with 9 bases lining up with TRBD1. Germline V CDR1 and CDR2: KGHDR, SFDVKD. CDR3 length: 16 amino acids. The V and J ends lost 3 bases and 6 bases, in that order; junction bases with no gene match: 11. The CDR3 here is CATSDPRTGESGEQYF. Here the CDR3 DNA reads TGTGCCACCAGTGATCCCCGGACAGGGGAGTCGGGCGAGCAGTACTTC.

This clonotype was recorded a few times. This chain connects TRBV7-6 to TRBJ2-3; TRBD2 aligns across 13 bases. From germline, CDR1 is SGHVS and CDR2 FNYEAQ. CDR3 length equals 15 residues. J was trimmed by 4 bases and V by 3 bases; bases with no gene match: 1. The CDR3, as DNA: TGTGCCAGCAGCTTGGGGACTAGCGGGGCAGATACGCAGTATTTT. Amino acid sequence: CASSLGTSGADTQYF.

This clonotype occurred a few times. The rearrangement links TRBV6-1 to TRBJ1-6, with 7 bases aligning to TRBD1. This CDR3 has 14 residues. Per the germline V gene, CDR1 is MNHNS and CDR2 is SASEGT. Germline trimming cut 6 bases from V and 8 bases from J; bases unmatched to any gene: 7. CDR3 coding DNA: TGTGCCAGCAGCCCAGGGGGAAAGGATTCACCCCTCCACTTT. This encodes CASSPGGKDSPLHF.

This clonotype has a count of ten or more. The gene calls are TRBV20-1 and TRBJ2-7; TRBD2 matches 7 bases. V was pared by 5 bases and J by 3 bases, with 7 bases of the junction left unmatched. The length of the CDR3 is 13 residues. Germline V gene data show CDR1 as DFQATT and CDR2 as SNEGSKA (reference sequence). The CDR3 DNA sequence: TGCAGTGCTGATGGGAGGGCCGGCTACGAGCAGTACTTC. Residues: CSADGRAGYEQYF.